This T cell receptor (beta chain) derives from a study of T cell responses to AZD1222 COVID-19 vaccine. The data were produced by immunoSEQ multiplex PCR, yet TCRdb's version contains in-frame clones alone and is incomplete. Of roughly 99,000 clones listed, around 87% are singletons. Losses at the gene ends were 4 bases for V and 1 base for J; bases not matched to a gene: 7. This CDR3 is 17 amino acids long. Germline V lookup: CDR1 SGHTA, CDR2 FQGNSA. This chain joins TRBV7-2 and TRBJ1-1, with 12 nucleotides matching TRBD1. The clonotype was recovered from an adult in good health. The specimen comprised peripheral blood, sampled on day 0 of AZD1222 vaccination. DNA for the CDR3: TGTGCCAGCAGCTCCCCGGGGACAGGGGGCAGGAACACTGAAGCTTTCTTT. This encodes CASSSPGTGGRNTEAFF.